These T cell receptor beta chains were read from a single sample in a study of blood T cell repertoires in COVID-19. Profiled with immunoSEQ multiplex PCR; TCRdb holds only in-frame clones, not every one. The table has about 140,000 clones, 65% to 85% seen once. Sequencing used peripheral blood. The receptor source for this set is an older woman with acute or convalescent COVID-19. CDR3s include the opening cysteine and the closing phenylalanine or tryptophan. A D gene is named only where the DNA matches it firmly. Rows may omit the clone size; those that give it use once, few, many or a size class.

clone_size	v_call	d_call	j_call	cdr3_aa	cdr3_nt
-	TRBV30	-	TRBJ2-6	CAWSVVRQLRSGANVLTF	TGTGCCTGGAGTGTAGTGAGGCAGTTACGCTCTGGGGCCAACGTCCTGACTTTC
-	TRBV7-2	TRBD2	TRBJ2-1	CASSTTSGSVGEQFF	TGTGCCAGCAGCACTACTAGCGGGAGCGTCGGTGAGCAGTTCTTC
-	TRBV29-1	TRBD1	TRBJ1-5	CSVVSGGIGNQPQHF	TGCAGCGTTGTCTCAGGGGGCATCGGCAATCAGCCCCAGCATTTT
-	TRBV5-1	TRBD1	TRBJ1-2	CASSLETGALGYTF	TGCGCCAGCAGCTTGGAGACAGGGGCACTAGGCTACACCTTC
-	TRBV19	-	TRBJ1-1	CASSIVAELNTEAFF	TGTGCCAGTAGTATTGTGGCAGAATTGAACACTGAAGCTTTCTTT
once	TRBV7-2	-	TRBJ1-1	CASSPSGTRKTEAFF	TGTGCCAGCAGCCCTAGTGGGACAAGAAAGACTGAAGCTTTCTTT
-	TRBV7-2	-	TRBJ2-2	CASRGTSRGQNTGELFF	TGTGCCAGCAGGGGGACTTCACGAGGTCAGAACACCGGGGAGCTGTTTTTT
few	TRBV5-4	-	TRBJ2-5	CASSLGLASGQETQYF	TGTGCCAGCAGCTTGGGTCTAGCGAGTGGGCAAGAGACCCAGTACTTC
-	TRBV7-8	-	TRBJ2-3	CASRPGSDTQYF	TGTGCCAGCAGGCCAGGGTCAGATACGCAGTATTTT
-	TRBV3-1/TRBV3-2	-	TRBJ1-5	CASSQETSRQEDQPQHF	TGTGCCAGCAGCCAAGAAACTAGTCGGCAGGAGGATCAGCCCCAGCATTTT
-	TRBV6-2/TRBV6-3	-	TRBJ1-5	CASSPDNQPQHF	TGTGCCAGCAGTCCAGACAATCAGCCCCAGCATTTT
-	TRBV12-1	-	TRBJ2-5	CASSFDSGLAIETQYF	TGTGCCAGCAGCTTTGATAGCGGACTAGCGATAGAGACCCAGTACTTC
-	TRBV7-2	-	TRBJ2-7	CASSRSVDYEQYF	TGTGCCAGCAGCAGATCGGTAGACTACGAGCAGTACTTC
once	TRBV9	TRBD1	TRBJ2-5	CASSGNGQGRETQYF	TGTGCCAGCAGCGGGAACGGACAGGGAAGGGAGACCCAGTACTTC
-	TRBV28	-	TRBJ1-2	CASSLQGLRGYTF	TGTGCCAGCAGTTTACAGGGTCTTAGAGGCTACACCTTC
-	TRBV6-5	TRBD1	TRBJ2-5	CASSKDRVQETQYF	TGTGCCAGCAGTAAGGACAGGGTCCAAGAGACCCAGTACTTC
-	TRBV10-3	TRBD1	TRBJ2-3	CAIRMGTGGNTQYF	TGTGCCATCAGAATGGGGACAGGGGGCAATACGCAGTATTTT
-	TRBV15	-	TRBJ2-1	CATSRDLGGFNEQFF	TGTGCCACCAGCAGAGATTTAGGAGGGTTCAATGAGCAGTTCTTC
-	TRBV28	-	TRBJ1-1	CASSISHTEAFF	TGTGCCAGCAGTATCTCTCACACTGAAGCTTTCTTT
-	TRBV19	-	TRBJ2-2	CASSPRDFGTAELFF	TGTGCCAGTAGTCCCCGGGACTTCGGTACGGCGGAGCTGTTTTTT
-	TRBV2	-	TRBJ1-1	CARVGSGAEAFF	TGTGCCAGGGTTGGGTCGGGGGCTGAAGCTTTCTTT
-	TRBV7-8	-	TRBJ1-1	CASSLGADLEAFF	TGTGCCAGCAGCTTAGGGGCAGATCTAGAAGCTTTCTTT
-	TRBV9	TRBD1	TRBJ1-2	CASSARTGAYGYTF	TGTGCCAGCAGCGCAAGGACAGGGGCGTATGGCTACACCTTC
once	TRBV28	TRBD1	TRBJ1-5	CASRRDRGSNQPQHF	TGTGCCAGCAGGAGAGACAGGGGAAGCAATCAGCCCCAGCATTTT
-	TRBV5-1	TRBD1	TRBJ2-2	CASSSAPGQISTGELFF	TGCGCCAGCAGCTCCGCCCCGGGACAGATAAGCACCGGGGAGCTGTTTTTT
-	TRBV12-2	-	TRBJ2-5	CASRLHRGLAGENSCETQYF	TGTGCAAGTCGCTTACATAGGGGACTAGCGGGGGAAAACTCTTGTGAGACCCAGTACTTC
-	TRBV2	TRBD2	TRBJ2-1	CASIFSGSDEQFF	TGTGCCAGCATTTTCAGCGGGAGCGATGAGCAGTTCTTC